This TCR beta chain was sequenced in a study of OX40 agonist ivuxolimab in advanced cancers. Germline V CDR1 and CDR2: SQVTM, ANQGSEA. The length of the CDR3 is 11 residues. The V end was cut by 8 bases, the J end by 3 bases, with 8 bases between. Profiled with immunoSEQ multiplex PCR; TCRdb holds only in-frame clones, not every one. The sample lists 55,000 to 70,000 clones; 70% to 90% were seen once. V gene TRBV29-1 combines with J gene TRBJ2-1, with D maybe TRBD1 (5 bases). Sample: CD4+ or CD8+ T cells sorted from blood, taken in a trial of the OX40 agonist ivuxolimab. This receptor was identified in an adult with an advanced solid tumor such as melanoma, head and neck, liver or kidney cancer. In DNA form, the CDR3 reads TGCAGCAGGGGCGACTACAATGAGCAGTTCTTC. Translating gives CSRGDYNEQFF.